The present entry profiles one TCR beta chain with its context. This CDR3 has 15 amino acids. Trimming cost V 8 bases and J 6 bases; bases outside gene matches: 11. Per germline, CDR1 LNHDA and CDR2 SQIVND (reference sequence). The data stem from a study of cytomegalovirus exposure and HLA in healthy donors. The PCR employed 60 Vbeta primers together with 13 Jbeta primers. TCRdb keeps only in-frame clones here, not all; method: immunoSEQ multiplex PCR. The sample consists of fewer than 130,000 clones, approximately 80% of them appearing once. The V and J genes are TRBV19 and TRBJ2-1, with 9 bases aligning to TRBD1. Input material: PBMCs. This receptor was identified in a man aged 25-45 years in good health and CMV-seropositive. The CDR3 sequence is CASLSRDRAPNEQFF. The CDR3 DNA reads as TGTGCCAGTTTGAGCCGGGACAGGGCACCCAATGAGCAGTTCTTC.